This T cell receptor (beta chain) was identified during a study of identical twins (dated by TCRdb to 2015 to 2016). Study-level background: To test whether fetal clonotypes persist, this study deep-sequenced TCR alpha and beta repertoires from monozygotic twins, from unrelated adults of various ages, and from cord blood. To rule out contamination, replicate twin experiments were performed at different times with different library preparation protocols.

All donors were healthy Caucasians. Miltenyi CD45RO+ enrichment and human naive T-cell isolation kits were used to isolate memory (CD45RO+) and naive T cells from PBMC. The germline V gene (reference sequence) gives CDR1 as LGHDT and CDR2 as YNNKEL. The CDR3 spans 12 residues, from the cysteine through the phenylalanine. This entry keeps only the CDR3 DNA: 36 bases, framed from base 1. V is trimmed back by 2 bases and J by 11 bases, and the junction contains 4 bases that no gene match accounts for. Libraries were made using 5' RACE. The instrument given in TCRdb is Illumina HiSeq 2000. A universal primer binding site was added through template switching, and the final cDNA carried a unique molecular identifier so that TCR cDNA molecules could be counted accurately. First-strand cDNA for TCR alpha and beta chains was synthesized from specific primers in the conserved constant-segment region. To control for contamination, each cDNA library was double barcoded with a SMART-Mk sample barcode plus Illumina barcodes. TruSeq adapter sequences, together with Illumina sample barcodes, were added in two successive PCR steps. The Illumina HiSeq platform was used with custom primers to sequence TCR alpha and beta cDNA libraries. The authors processed their data as follows. MiGEC processed the raw reads to extract unique molecular identifiers, while MiXCR was used to determine the CDR3 positions. Recombination models were inferred per individual with the repgenHMM and IGoR tools using an EM algorithm. The tcR package in R was used for shared clonotype analysis, with sharing normalized by the product of cloneset sizes. To study raw recombination without the effects of thymic and clonal selection, out-of-frame nonproductive sequences were analyzed. TCRdb reanalyzed the raw reads on its own, using fastp at Q25 for trimming and MiXCR for clone calling, and kept in-frame beta chains. Every entry covers one CDR3 protein and lists the most common genes and DNA from its rows. The V and J calls shown here were made by TCRdb, not taken from the authors' results. The sample has about 210,000 distinct CDR3 sequences on record, around 10% of them singletons. The ten largest clones capture 5.1% of the sample.

Points the paper makes about the study in general: A weaker excess of twin sharing was found in beta out-of-frame sequences because the signal-to-noise ratio was lowered by fewer shared sequences. Because the same donors could not be followed over many years, the conclusions depended on cross-sectional statistical analysis. Compared with coincidental sharing between unrelated individuals, out-of-frame TCR alpha sequences shared between twins showed an excess of sequences with low generation probability. Invariant T cells such as MAIT and iNKT could partly confound zero-insertion analyses, although diverse VJ usage argued against such confounding for most clonotypes. In monozygotic twins, recombination models systematically underestimated out-of-frame TCR alpha sharing, but the models matched the sharing seen between unrelated individuals. Fewer insertions were carried by abundant cord blood beta clonotypes; a weaker similar trend was observed in young adult naive repertoires, while no such trend was observed in memory repertoires.

This clonotype was detected many times. There is no known antigen for this receptor. No base quality information exists; no much larger clone differs at one position. This clonotype was obtained from a young woman in good health. The chain is assembled from TRBV3-1 and TRBJ1-1; 8 junctional bases match TRBD1. Material for sequencing was memory (CD45RO+) T cells sorted from blood. The sample's cell subset or site label, in plain terms: CD45RO+ enriched T cells. The sequence in DNA is TGTGCCAGCAGCCAACTGGACAGGGTGGCTTTCTTT. Translated, it reads CASSQLDRVAFF.